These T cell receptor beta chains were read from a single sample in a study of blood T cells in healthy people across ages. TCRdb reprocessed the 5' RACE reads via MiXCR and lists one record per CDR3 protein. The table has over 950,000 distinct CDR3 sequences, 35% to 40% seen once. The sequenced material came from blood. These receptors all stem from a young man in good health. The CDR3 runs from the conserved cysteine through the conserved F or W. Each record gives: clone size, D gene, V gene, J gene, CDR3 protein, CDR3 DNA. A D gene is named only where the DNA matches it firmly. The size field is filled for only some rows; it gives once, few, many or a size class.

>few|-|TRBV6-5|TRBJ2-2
CASSYNSAPGELFF
TGTGCCAGCAGTTACAATAGCGCACCAGGGGAGCTGTTTTTT
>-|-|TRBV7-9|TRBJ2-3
CASSFIPRLGHRDTQYF
TGTGCCAGCAGCTTTATCCCCCGACTAGGCCACCGGGATACGCAGTATTTT
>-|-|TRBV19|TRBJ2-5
CASSHLGETQYF
TGTGCCAGTAGCCATCTAGGCGAGACCCAGTACTTC
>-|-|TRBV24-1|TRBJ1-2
CATSDLTTTGYTF
TGTGCCACCAGTGACCTAACAACAACGGGCTACACCTTC
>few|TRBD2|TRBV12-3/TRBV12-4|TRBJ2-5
CASSPQWASGNPETQYF
TGTGCCAGCAGTCCCCAGTGGGCTAGCGGGAACCCAGAGACCCAGTACTTC
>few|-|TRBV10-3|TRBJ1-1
CAISESMNTEAFF
TGTGCCATCAGTGAGTCGATGAACACTGAAGCTTTCTTT
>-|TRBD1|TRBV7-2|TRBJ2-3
CASRDRPSADTQYF
TGTGCCAGCCGGGACAGGCCTAGCGCAGATACGCAGTATTTT
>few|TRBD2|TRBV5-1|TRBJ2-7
CASSLGGLAGDEQYF
TGCGCCAGCAGCTTGGGTGGACTAGCGGGCGACGAGCAGTACTTC
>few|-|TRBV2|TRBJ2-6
CASSVTGNSGANVLTF
TGTGCCAGCAGTGTTACAGGGAACTCTGGGGCCAACGTCCTGACTTTC
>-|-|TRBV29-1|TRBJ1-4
CSVRGDVLYEKLFF
TGCAGCGTTCGAGGGGATGTTTTATACGAAAAACTGTTTTTT
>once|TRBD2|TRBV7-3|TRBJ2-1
CASSLWPSGETQFF
TGTGCCAGCAGCTTATGGCCTAGCGGGGAGACCCAGTTCTTC
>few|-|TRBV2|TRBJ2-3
CASSWASLTDTQYF
TGTGCCAGCAGTTGGGCTAGCCTCACAGATACGCAGTATTTT
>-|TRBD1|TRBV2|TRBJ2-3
CASSGDSDTQYF
TGTGCCAGCAGTGGGGACAGCGATACGCAGTATTTT
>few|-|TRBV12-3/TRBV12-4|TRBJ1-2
CASSLDMVNYGYTF
TGTGCCAGCAGTTTAGACATGGTTAACTATGGCTACACCTTC
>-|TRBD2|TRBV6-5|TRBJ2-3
CASSTRLAGGRNTQYF
TGTGCCAGCAGTACCCGACTAGCGGGGGGAAGGAACACGCAGTATTTT
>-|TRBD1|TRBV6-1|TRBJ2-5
CASSETGLLETQYF
TGTGCCAGCAGTGAGACAGGGCTTTTAGAGACCCAGTACTTC
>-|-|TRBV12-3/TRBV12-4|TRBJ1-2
CASSRGIPYGYTF
TGTGCCAGCAGCAGGGGTATACCCTATGGCTACACCTTC
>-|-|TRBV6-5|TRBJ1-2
CASSYSSRNLYGYTF
TGTGCCAGCAGTTACTCGAGTCGGAACCTCTATGGCTACACCTTC
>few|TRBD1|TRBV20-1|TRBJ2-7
CSARGRQGRAYEQYF
TGCAGTGCTAGAGGTAGACAGGGAAGGGCCTACGAGCAGTACTTC
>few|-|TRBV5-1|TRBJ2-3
CASSLELGRTDTQYF
TGCGCCAGCAGCTTGGAGCTAGGACGAACAGATACGCAGTATTTT
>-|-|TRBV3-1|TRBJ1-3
CASSQPGNTIYF
TGTGCCAGCAGCCAACCCGGAAACACCATATATTTT
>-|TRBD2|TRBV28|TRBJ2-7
CATSGLDRDEQYF
TGTGCCACCTCTGGACTAGACCGCGACGAGCAGTACTTC
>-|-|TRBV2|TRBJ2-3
CASSVLSADTQYF
TGTGCCAGCAGTGTCCTCAGCGCAGATACGCAGTATTTT
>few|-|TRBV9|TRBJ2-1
CASSVGQNIYNEQFF
TGTGCCAGCAGCGTAGGGCAGAACATCTACAATGAGCAGTTCTTC
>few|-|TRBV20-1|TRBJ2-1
CSALSGGNNEQFF
TGCAGTGCTTTATCGGGTGGGAACAATGAGCAGTTCTTC
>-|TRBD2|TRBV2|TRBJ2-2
CASSEGTSGYTGELFF
TGTGCCAGCAGTGAAGGGACTAGCGGGTACACCGGGGAGCTGTTTTTT
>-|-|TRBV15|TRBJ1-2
CATSRDQLRREGFHYGYTF
TGTGCCACCAGCAGAGACCAACTACGTCGGGAAGGATTCCATTATGGCTACACCTTC
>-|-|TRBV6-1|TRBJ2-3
CASMKGLTDTQYF
TGTGCCAGCATGAAAGGACTTACAGATACGCAGTATTTT
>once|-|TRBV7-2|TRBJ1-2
CASSVDGPGYGYTF
TGTGCCAGCAGCGTAGACGGCCCTGGCTATGGCTACACCTTC
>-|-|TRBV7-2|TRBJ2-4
CASSVRGPVDLLAKNIQYF
TGTGCCAGCAGCGTCAGGGGCCCTGTAGACCTTCTAGCCAAAAACATTCAGTACTTC
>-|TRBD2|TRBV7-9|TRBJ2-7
CASSLRAGGLDEQYF
TGTGCCAGCAGCCTAAGAGCGGGGGGGCTCGACGAGCAGTACTTC
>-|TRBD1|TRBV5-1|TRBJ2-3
CASSAQGAVDTQYF
TGCGCCAGCAGCGCACAGGGGGCGGTAGATACGCAGTATTTT
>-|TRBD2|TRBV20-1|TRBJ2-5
CSASPGTSGGQETQYF
TGCAGTGCTAGCCCGGGGACTAGCGGGGGCCAAGAGACCCAGTACTTC
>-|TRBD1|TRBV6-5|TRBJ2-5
CASSYGAGGWVETQYF
TGTGCCAGCAGTTACGGGGCAGGGGGTTGGGTAGAGACCCAGTACTTC
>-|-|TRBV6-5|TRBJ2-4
CASAGTAKNIQYF
TGTGCCAGCGCGGGGACGGCCAAAAACATTCAGTACTTC
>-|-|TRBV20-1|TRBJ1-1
CSARYREGRMNTEAFF
TGCAGTGCTCGATACCGCGAGGGGCGCATGAACACTGAAGCTTTCTTT
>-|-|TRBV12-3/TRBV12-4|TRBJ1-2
CASSLLGSSNYGYTF
TGTGCCAGCAGTTTATTAGGATCCTCTAACTATGGCTACACCTTC
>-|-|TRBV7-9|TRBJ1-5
CASSLAFTNQPQHF
TGTGCCAGCAGCTTAGCCTTTACGAATCAGCCCCAGCATTTT
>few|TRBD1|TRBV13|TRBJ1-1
CASIVTGVNTEAFF
TGTGCCAGCATCGTGACAGGGGTGAACACTGAAGCTTTCTTT
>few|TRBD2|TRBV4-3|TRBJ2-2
CASSHGTIGTGELFF
TGCGCCAGCAGCCACGGGACTATCGGGACCGGGGAGCTGTTTTTT
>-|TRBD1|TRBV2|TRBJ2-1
CASSARDRVGSYNEQFF
TGTGCCAGCAGCGCCAGGGACAGGGTTGGGTCCTACAATGAGCAGTTCTTC
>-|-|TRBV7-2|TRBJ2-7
CASSPQEGLQYF
TGTGCCAGCAGCCCTCAGGAGGGACTTCAGTACTTC
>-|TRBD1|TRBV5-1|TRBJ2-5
CASSFTPKGAKGETQYF
TGCGCCAGCAGCTTCACCCCTAAGGGGGCCAAGGGAGAGACCCAGTACTTC
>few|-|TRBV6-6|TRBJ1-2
CASSYSGDRGYGYTF
TGTGCCAGCAGTTACTCCGGGGACCGCGGCTATGGCTACACCTTC
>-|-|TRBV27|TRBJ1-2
CASTAVGANYGYTF
TGTGCCAGCACCGCTGTCGGGGCGAACTATGGCTACACCTTC
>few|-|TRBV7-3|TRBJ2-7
CASSLNIMGASEEQYF
TGTGCCAGCAGCTTAAATATCATGGGGGCTTCAGAGGAGCAGTACTTC
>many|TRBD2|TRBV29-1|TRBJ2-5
CSGTSGQETQYF
TGCAGCGGCACTAGCGGCCAAGAGACCCAGTACTTC
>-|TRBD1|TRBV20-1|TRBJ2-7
CSARDQDRGREQYF
TGCAGTGCTAGAGATCAGGACAGGGGGCGCGAGCAGTACTTC
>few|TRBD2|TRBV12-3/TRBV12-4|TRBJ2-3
CASSLVAGRPSDTQYF
TGTGCCAGCAGTTTAGTAGCGGGCCGTCCCTCAGATACGCAGTATTTT
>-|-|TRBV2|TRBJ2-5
CASKVGSQGGEETQYF
TGTGCCAGTAAAGTTGGTAGCCAGGGAGGTGAGGAGACCCAGTACTTC
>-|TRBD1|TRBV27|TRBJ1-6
CASTQIRQGYSPLHF
TGTGCCAGCACCCAGATCCGACAGGGTTATTCACCCCTCCACTTT
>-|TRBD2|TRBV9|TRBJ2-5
CASSVGSGETQYF
TGTGCCAGCAGCGTAGGTAGCGGGGAGACCCAGTACTTC
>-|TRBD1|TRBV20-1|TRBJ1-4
CSALPGQGNEKLFF
TGCAGTGCTCTTCCGGGACAGGGGAATGAAAAACTGTTTTTT